The 31 T cell receptor beta chains given below trace back to one sample, sequenced in a study of molecular identifiers for immune sequencing clone quantification. TCRdb independently ran MiXCR on the PCR reads; one entry per CDR3 protein. The sample holds about half a million distinct CDR3 sequences, about a fifth seen once. Specimen: naive CD8+ T cells from blood, with Jurkat cell RNA spiked in. The subset is: FACS-sorted CD8+CD4-CCR7+CD45RA+ naive T cells. Receptor source: a human donor in good health. Some libraries in this study had Jurkat cell RNA spiked in.

The chain couples TRBV7-3 to TRBJ2-3, with 14 bases matching TRBD2. Germline lookup yields CDR1 SGHTA and CDR2 FQGTGA. The CDR3 spans 15 residues. Trimming took 4 bases from V and 4 from J; bases not matched to a gene: 1. The CDR3 DNA sequence: TGTGCCAGCAGCTCGACTAGCGGGAGGGCAGATACGCAGTATTTT. Protein product: CASSSTSGRADTQYF.

This clonotype has a count of ten or more. The chain links TRBV19 to TRBJ2-7; TRBD2 matches 9 bases. Trimming at V came to 7 bases and at J to 1 base, leaving 8 bases not matched to a gene. This CDR3 is 15 amino acids long. The germline V gene has CDR1 LNHDA and CDR2 SQIVND (reference sequence). CDR3 loop: CASKPASGGSYEQYF. In nucleotides, the CDR3 is TGTGCCAGTAAGCCCGCGAGCGGGGGGTCCTACGAGCAGTACTTC.

This clonotype was observed a few times. The V and J genes are TRBV2 and TRBJ2-6; TRBD2 agrees at 10 bases. Germline values: CDR1 SNHLY, CDR2 FYNNEI. The CDR3 length is 16 residues. J lost 4 bases, V lost 6 bases, and 6 bases had no gene match. For the CDR3, the DNA is TGTGCCAGCAGGGTAGCGGGAGGCACGGGGGCCAACGTCCTGACTTTC. Translating it yields CASRVAGGTGANVLTF.

This clonotype has only a few counts. This chain joins TRBV4-1 and TRBJ1-6, with TRBD1 as a possible D gene (6 bases). Germline assignment: CDR1 MGHRA and CDR2 YSYEKL. The CDR3 is 13 amino acids. V lost 5 bases and J 9 bases, leaving 11 bases between the germline ends. The CDR3 coding sequence is TGCGCCAGCAGCTATACAGGGTTTTCACCCCTCCACTTT. Protein sequence: CASSYTGFSPLHF.

This clonotype was seen ten or more times. The V and J genes are TRBV5-8 and TRBJ1-1; D not resolved. V was shortened by 4 bases and J by 3 bases, with 4 bases between the two germline ends. This CDR3 contains 11 residues. CDR1 and CDR2 (germline): SGHTS, YDEGEE. The CDR3 region is CASSPYTEAFF. CDR3 sequence (DNA): TGTGCCAGCAGCCCCTACACTGAAGCTTTCTTT. The full variable domain, rest sourced from reference TRBV5-8 and TRBJ1-1, is EAGVTQSPTHLIKTRGQQATLRCSPISGHTSVYWYQQALGLGLQFLLWYDEGEERNRGNFPPRFSGRQFPNYSSELNVNALELEDSALYLCASSPYTEAFFGQGTRLTVV.

The sample holds a few counts of this clonotype. This sequence joins TRBV6-2 or TRBV6-3 and TRBJ1-1; no clear D. CDR3 length: 11 residues. Germline assignment: CDR1 MNHEY and CDR2 SVGEGT. The V end lost 2 bases, the J end lost 7 bases, and 5 bases lay between the germline ends. The CDR3 region has the DNA TGTGCCAGCAGTTACGCGGATGAAGCTTTCTTT. Its translation is CASSYADEAFF.

The rearrangement joins TRBV4-1 to TRBJ1-6, with D perhaps TRBD1 (6 bases). V was trimmed by 2 bases and J by 4 bases, leaving 9 bases between them. Germline-derived CDR1 and CDR2 are MGHRA and YSYEKL. This CDR3 region has 15 residues. The CDR3 loop reads CASSQPQGYNSPLHF. The CDR3 region has the DNA TGCGCCAGCAGCCAACCACAGGGATATAATTCACCCCTCCACTTT.

This clonotype was counted ten times or more. This chain links TRBV21-1 with TRBJ1-1. TRBV21-1 is a documented pseudogene. This CDR3 has 13 amino acids. The CDR3 DNA is TGTGCCAGCACCCATAATGAACGCTCTGAAGCTTTCTTT. This gives the protein CASTHNERSEAFF.

A note on this clonotype: Since a much larger clone is just one base distant, this may be a read error. CDR3 sequence reads: CASSPQDGGYEQYF. CDR3 bases: TGTGCCAGCAGCCCTCAGGACGGGGGCTACGAGCAGTACTTC. The chain carries TRBV9 and TRBJ2-7; D possibly corresponds to TRBD2 (6 bases). The CDR3 is 14 residues long. V lost 4 bases and J 3 bases, leaving 14 bases between the germline ends. The germline CDR1 and CDR2 sequences are SGDLS and YYNGEE.

This clonotype turned up a few times. This chain links TRBV3-1 with TRBJ2-7; perhaps TRBD2 as D (7 bases). V was cut by 8 bases and J by 3 bases, with 17 bases left in between. The CDR3 contains 14 residues. Germline V gene lookup returns CDR1 LGHDT and CDR2 YNNKEL (reference sequence). As DNA, the CDR3 is TGTGCCAGCTCGCCGGGGGGCAACGACTACGAGCAGTACTTC. It specifies CASSPGGNDYEQYF.

This clonotype has only a few counts. V usage is TRBV27 and J usage is TRBJ1-1; TRBD1 matches at 11 bases. V dropped 2 bases and J dropped 0; count of bases not matched to a gene: 14. This CDR3 comprises 20 residues. From germline, CDR1 is MNHEY and CDR2 SMNVEV (reference sequence). The CDR3 region has the DNA TGTGCCAGCAGTTTAGGCGTCGCGTTTGGGACAGGGGGTATGAACACTGAAGCTTTCTTT. Translation: CASSLGVAFGTGGMNTEAFF.

Comment on this clonotype: One end of the junction varies from germline; a read error may be responsible. CDR3 in amino acids: CASSSSDTAGHYGNTF. For the CDR3, the DNA is TGTGCCAGCAGTTCCTCCGATACCGCAGGACACTATGGCAACACCTTC. The chain carries TRBV12-3 or TRBV12-4 and TRBJ1-2; D perhaps matches TRBD1 (5 bases). The CDR3 is made up of 16 amino acids.

This clonotype showed up many times. This sequence joins TRBV5-1 and TRBJ2-7; D assignment may be TRBD1 or TRBD2 (5 bases each). The CDR3 extends over 15 amino acids. CDR1 SGHRS and CDR2 YFSETQ come from the germline V gene. V lost 0 bases and J 4 bases, leaving 14 bases between the germline ends. The CDR3 coding sequence is TGCGCCAGCAGCTTGGAAGCAGGGTCGGGGTACGAGCAGTACTTC. It specifies CASSLEAGSGYEQYF.

The chain has TRBV4-1 and TRBJ2-3; possibly TRBD2 for D (6 bases). CDR1 and CDR2 from the germline V gene are MGHRA and YSYEKL. Trimming took off 2 bases at V and 6 bases at J, with 12 bases between the two ends. This CDR3 has 14 residues. The CDR3, as DNA: TGCGCCAGCAGCCAACTCTCGGGGAGGGATACGCAGTATTTT. Translation: CASSQLSGRDTQYF.

This chain joins TRBV5-1 and TRBJ2-7; D could derive from TRBD1 or TRBD2 (5 bases each). Germline V gene sequence: CDR1 SGHRS, CDR2 YFSETQ. This CDR3 is 14 amino acids long. Trimming left V 4 bases short and J 2 bases short, with 13 bases between. The CDR3 protein is CASSGASPAYEQYF. The CDR3 region has the DNA TGCGCCAGCAGCGGGGCTAGCCCCGCCTACGAGCAGTACTTC.

On this clonotype: A read error is possible here, since a much larger clone lies one base away. This chain connects TRBV6-5 to TRBJ1-1, with D tentatively TRBD1 (5 bases). Trimming took off 2 bases at V and 7 bases at J, with 11 bases between the two ends. The CDR3 loop spans 13 amino acids. Germline V gives CDR1 MNHEY, CDR2 SVGAGI. The CDR3 here is CASSYRGDSEAFF. The CDR3 DNA reads as TGTGCCAGCAGTTACCGAGGTGACAGTGAAGCTTTCTTT.

Comment on this clonotype: A much larger clone differs by one base, so this may be a read error. The rearrangement links TRBV24-1 to TRBJ2-2; 8 bases are a match to TRBD2. The CDR3 has 13 amino acids. Trimming took 7 bases from V and 6 from J; bases not matched to a gene: 3. Germline V gene sequence: CDR1 KGHDR, CDR2 SFDVKD. CDR3 DNA sequence: TGTGCCACCAGCCCCGGGGGGGCCGGGGAGCTGTTTTTT. It encodes CATSPGGAGELFF.

The rearrangement links TRBV19 to TRBJ2-7, with TRBD1 matching 9 bases. There are 15 residues in the CDR3. Germline assignment: CDR1 LNHDA and CDR2 SQIVND (reference sequence). V shed 2 bases, J shed 5 bases, and the junction held 7 bases outside the gene matches. The CDR3 region is CASSIKAGTGNEQYF. The CDR3 region has the DNA TGTGCCAGTAGTATAAAGGCCGGGACAGGGAACGAGCAGTACTTC.

This clonotype was counted at least ten times. The V call is TRBV7-2, the J call TRBJ1-5; 9 positions agree with TRBD1. This CDR3 is built from 16 residues. Germline CDR1 reads SGHTA; CDR2 reads FQGNSA. Germline trimming cut 5 bases from V and 2 bases from J; bases unmatched to any gene: 7. The CDR3 bases are TGTGCCAGCAGCGTAGACAGGGGGTTCGGCAATCAGCCCCAGCATTTT. Its protein is CASSVDRGFGNQPQHF.

This chain uses TRBV9 with TRBJ2-2; TRBD2 matches 7 bases. Germline-derived CDR1 and CDR2 are SGDLS and YYNGEE. V lost 2 bases and J lost 1; bases outside the gene matches: 8. The CDR3 is made up of 17 amino acids. The DNA of the CDR3 is TGTGCCAGCAGCGTCCCCCGTCTAGCGGTGAACACCGGGGAGCTGTTTTTT. This encodes CASSVPRLAVNTGELFF. The full variable domain, with the rest looked up from reference TRBV9 and TRBJ2-2, is DSGVTQTPKHLITATGQRVTLRCSPRSGDLSVYWYQQSLDQGLQFLIQYYNGEERAKGNILERFSAQQFPDLHSELNLSSLELGDSALYFCASSVPRLAVNTGELFFGEGSRLTVL.

The table lists this clonotype with many counts. V usage is TRBV5-4 and J usage is TRBJ1-1, with 8 bases matching TRBD1. J gave up 3 bases and V 9 bases, and 10 bases lay outside the gene matches. The CDR3 contains 14 residues. Per germline, CDR1 SGHNT and CDR2 YYREEE (reference sequence). The CDR3 here is CATTPGGLDTEAFF. The CDR3 DNA follows: TGTGCCACCACACCAGGGGGCTTGGACACTGAAGCTTTCTTT.

Remarks on this clonotype: A much larger clone lies one base from this, so it may be a read error. The chain joins TRBV29-1 to TRBJ2-7; D remains unclear. The CDR3 is 14 residues long. Trimming shortened V by 7 bases and J by 2 bases, and 18 bases separated the two germline ends. CDR1 and CDR2 (germline): SQVTM, ANQGSEA. This chain's CDR3 is CSAPASSYTYEQYF. In DNA, the CDR3 is TGCAGCGCCCCCGCGAGCTCCTATACCTACGAGCAGTACTTC.

This clonotype was seen more than once but under ten times. The J gene is TRBJ1-1, the V gene TRBV7-9; D is unclear. Per the germline V gene, CDR1 is SEHNR and CDR2 is FQNEAQ (reference sequence). The CDR3 has 16 amino acids. Trimming stripped 1 base from V and 0 bases from J, with 12 bases between. The CDR3: CASSLESGRLNTEAFF. The DNA for the CDR3 is TGTGCCAGCAGCTTAGAATCGGGCAGGTTGAACACTGAAGCTTTCTTT.

In its sample, this clonotype was seen many times. This CDR3 is CASSWYSNQPQHF. Here the CDR3 DNA reads TGTGCCAGCAGTTGGTATAGCAATCAGCCCCAGCATTTT. The chain recombines TRBV27 with TRBJ1-5, with D unresolved. CDR3 length equals 13 residues. CDR1 is MNHEY, CDR2 SMNVEV, per germline (reference sequence). V lost 4 bases to trimming and J lost 0 bases, with 4 bases between them.

Of note for this clonotype: This may stem from a read error, because a much larger clone lies one nucleotide away. This sequence joins TRBV2 and TRBJ1-5; D is unclear. Looked up from germline, CDR1 is SNHLY and CDR2 is FYNNEI. The CDR3 is 14 residues long. In DNA form, the CDR3 reads TGTGCCAGCAGTGATTCGCGAGGCAATCAGCCCCCGCATTTT. This gives the protein CASSDSRGNQPPHF.

This clonotype came up a few times. The chain combines TRBV28 with TRBJ2-1, with 14 bases matching TRBD2. V lost 5 bases, J lost 8 bases, and 5 bases stayed unmatched. In germline, CDR1 is MDHEN, CDR2 SYDVKM. CDR3 size: 15 residues. The CDR3 DNA follows: TGTGCCAGCAGTCCCGGGACTAGCGGGAGTCATGAGCAGTTCTTC. Its protein product is CASSPGTSGSHEQFF.

The chain recombines TRBV7-9 with TRBJ1-6; possible D gene TRBD1, 6 bases. There are 19 residues in the CDR3. The germline V gene has CDR1 SEHNR and CDR2 FQNEAQ (reference sequence). Between the trimmed V and J ends, which lost 5 bases and 0 bases, there was a span of 20 bases. In DNA form, the CDR3 reads TGTGCCAGCAGCCCCGTCCCCCGGACAGTCCACTCCTATAATTCACCCCTCCACTTT. This translates into CASSPVPRTVHSYNSPLHF.

In the case of this clonotype: A much larger clonotype is one base distant, so this may be a read error. CDR3 region: CASSLLAGDSGANVQTF. The CDR3 DNA reads as TGCGCCAGCAGCTTACTAGCGGGTGACTCTGGGGCCAACGTCCAGACTTTC. The rearrangement links TRBV5-1 to TRBJ2-6; 9 nucleotides align to TRBD2. The CDR3 consists of 17 residues. Germline CDR1 is SGHRS and CDR2 is YFSETQ.

The chain recombines TRBV28 with TRBJ2-7; 8 positions match TRBD1. The V gene's germline CDR1 is MDHEN and CDR2 SYDVKM. V was pared by 6 bases and J by 2 bases, with 3 bases of the junction left unmatched. This CDR3 is built from 13 residues. The CDR3 protein is CASRTGETYEQYF. CDR3 bases: TGTGCCAGCAGGACAGGGGAGACCTACGAGCAGTACTTC.

This clonotype was observed a handful of times. The CDR3 region is CASSLVGQGGYEQYF. DNA for the CDR3: TGTGCCAGCAGCTTAGTGGGGCAGGGAGGCTACGAGCAGTACTTC. The chain is built from TRBV13 and TRBJ2-7; D might be TRBD2 (6 bases). The CDR3 loop spans 15 amino acids. V was cut by 1 base and J by 3 bases, with 13 bases left in between. The germline CDR1 and CDR2 sequences are PRHDT and FYEKMQ (reference sequence).

This clonotype was picked up many times. Here the CDR3 reads CASSEASITSRPYTEAFF. Here the CDR3 DNA reads TGTGCCAGCAGTGAAGCGAGTATTACGAGTAGGCCGTACACTGAAGCTTTCTTT. This chain uses TRBV2 with TRBJ1-1, with D unclear. Germline V gives CDR1 SNHLY, CDR2 FYNNEI. The CDR3 sequence is 18 residues long. The V end lost 0 bases, the J end lost 3 bases, and 20 bases lay between the germline ends.